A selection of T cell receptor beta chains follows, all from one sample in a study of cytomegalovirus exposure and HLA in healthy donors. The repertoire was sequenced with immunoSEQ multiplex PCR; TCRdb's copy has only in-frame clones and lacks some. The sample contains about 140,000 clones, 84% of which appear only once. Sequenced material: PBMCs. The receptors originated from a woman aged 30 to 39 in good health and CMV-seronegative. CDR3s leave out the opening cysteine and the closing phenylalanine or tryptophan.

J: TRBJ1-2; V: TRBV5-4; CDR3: ASSLANTGLYGYT
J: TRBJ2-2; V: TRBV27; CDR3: ASSLWAIPTGELF
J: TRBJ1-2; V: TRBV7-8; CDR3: ASSLVGTGVNYGYT
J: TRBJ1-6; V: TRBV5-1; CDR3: ASSRDRRIDYNSPLH
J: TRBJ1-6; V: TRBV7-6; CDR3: ASSPAGGGSPLH
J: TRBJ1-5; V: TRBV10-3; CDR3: AISESQVAGGNQPQH
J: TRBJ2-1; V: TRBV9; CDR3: ASSVSGGYNEQF
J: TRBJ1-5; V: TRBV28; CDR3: ASSSTDRARRLAQH
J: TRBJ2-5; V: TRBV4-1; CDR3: ASSQVGTTKETQY
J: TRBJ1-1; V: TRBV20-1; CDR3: SASGTGAAF
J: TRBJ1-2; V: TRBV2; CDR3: ASKRELGVDGYT
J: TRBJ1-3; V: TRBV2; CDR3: ASNRLGTAGNTIY
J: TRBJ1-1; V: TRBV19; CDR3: ASSMGRRAEAF
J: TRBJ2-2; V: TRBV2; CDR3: ASRNLDSLTGELF
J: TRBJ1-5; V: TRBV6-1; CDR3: ASSVQGMGQPQH
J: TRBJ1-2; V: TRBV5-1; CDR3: ASSLGGTGNYGYT
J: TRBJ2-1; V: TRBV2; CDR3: ASRNPSEYNEQF
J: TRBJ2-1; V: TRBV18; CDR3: ASSPGLAGHNEQF
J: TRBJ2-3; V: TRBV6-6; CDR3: ASSYSGRGSTDTQY
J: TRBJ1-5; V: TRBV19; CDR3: ATRQATGRPQH
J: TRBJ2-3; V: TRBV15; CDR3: ATSRDLVAASTDTQY